Listed below are T cell receptor beta chains from one sample, sequenced in a study of spatial heterogeneity in lung cancer. MiXCR, applied by TCRdb to the 5' RACE reads, yields one record per CDR3 protein. The repertoire holds about 92,000 distinct CDR3 sequences, with about 12% as singletons. The sample here was PBMCs, taken at surgery. The receptor source for this set is a male donor with early-stage non-small cell lung cancer. Each CDR3 is given with its conserved first and last residue. The order of the fields is V gene, clone size, J gene, D gene, CDR3 DNA, CDR3 protein. A D gene is named only where the DNA matches it firmly. Clone size is not always given. Where it is, it says once, few, many or a class for expanded clones.

TRBV5-1	-	TRBJ2-5	-	TGCGCCAGCAGCAGGTCAGGGGGGCTAGAAGAGACCCAGTACTTC	CASSRSGGLEETQYF
TRBV27	-	TRBJ2-2	-	TGTGCCAGCAGTTTTCTGGGCAGGGGTGGCACCGGGGAGCTGTTTTTT	CASSFLGRGGTGELFF
TRBV9	many	TRBJ2-7	TRBD2	TGTGCCAGCAGCGTAGGACTAGCGGAATACGAGCAGTACTTC	CASSVGLAEYEQYF
TRBV12-3/TRBV12-4	few	TRBJ1-2	-	TGTGCCAGCAGTTTTGGCAGGACACGCTATGGCTACACCTTC	CASSFGRTRYGYTF
TRBV29-1	-	TRBJ2-7	-	TGCAGCGTTTTTCGCGCGGGCCCCCGAGGGTACTTC	CSVFRAGPRGYF
TRBV18	few	TRBJ2-2	-	TGTGCCAGCTCACCACCATACTCTCCGGGCACCGGGGAGCTGTTTTTT	CASSPPYSPGTGELFF
TRBV29-1	few	TRBJ2-1	TRBD2	TGCAGCGGTTCCGGCGGGGGGAATGAGCAGTTCTTC	CSGSGGGNEQFF
TRBV20-1	many	TRBJ1-5	TRBD1	TGCAGTGCTCCGACAGGGTTGGTTCAGCCCCAGCATTTT	CSAPTGLVQPQHF
TRBV28	many	TRBJ2-3	TRBD2	TGTGCCAGCACCTCCTCTGGGGCTAGCGGGAGGAAGTATTTT	CASTSSGASGRKYF
TRBV6-2/TRBV6-3	many	TRBJ2-2	-	TGTGCCAGCAGACAAATACAGGGAGCCGGGGAGCTGTTTTTT	CASRQIQGAGELFF
TRBV11-2	-	TRBJ2-3	-	TGTGCCAGCAGCCCAGCACACCTCACAGATACGCAGTATTTT	CASSPAHLTDTQYF
TRBV11-2	-	TRBJ2-3	TRBD2	TGTGCCAGCAGCTTAGAGGCTAGCGGGGGGGTTAGTACGCAGTATTTT	CASSLEASGGVSTQYF